The sequence of this T cell receptor (beta chain) was determined in a study of brain T cells in children with intractable seizures. V trimming: 4 bases; J trimming: 5 bases; junction bases outside the gene matches: 6. The CDR3 spans 15 residues. Per the germline V gene, CDR1 is MNHEY and CDR2 is SVGAGI. Clones were read by immunoSEQ multiplex PCR, and TCRdb kept only the in-frame ones, dropping some. The sample lists about 340,000 clones; nearly 95% were seen once. Documented time point: blood from clinic visit 5 months post-surgery; TSC patient then seizure free. Patients received at least one anti-epileptic drug before surgery.

The receptor comes from a boy under two years old with tuberous sclerosis and intractable seizures. V usage is TRBV6-5 and J usage is TRBJ2-7; TRBD2 agrees at 12 bases. The specimen comprised peripheral blood, sampled roughly 5 months after surgery. CDR3 loop: CASSLTSGRVNEQYF. CDR3 sequence (DNA): TGTGCCAGCAGTTTGACTAGCGGGAGAGTCAACGAGCAGTACTTC.